The 28 T cell receptor beta chains given below trace back to one sample, sequenced in a study of CD8 T cells in ankylosing spondylitis. TCRdb used MiXCR to reprocess the 5' RACE reads, holding one entry per CDR3 protein. The table includes under 150,000 distinct CDR3 sequences, roughly 13% detected once. Input material: blood, either unsorted or a sorted T cell fraction (not recorded which). These receptors were obtained from a female donor with ankylosing spondylitis or in good health (not recorded which).

The V gene is TRBV12-3 or TRBV12-4, the J gene TRBJ2-4; 8 nucleotides match TRBD1. The CDR3 is 16 amino acids. Trimming removed 5 bases from V and 2 bases from J; junction bases left unmatched: 8. The CDR3 coding sequence is TGTGCCAGCAGTCCCAGACAGGGGTATCCCAAAAACATTCAGTACTTC. It encodes CASSPRQGYPKNIQYF.

In its sample, this clonotype was seen many times. The rearrangement joins TRBV5-1 to TRBJ1-1; 7 bases agree with TRBD1. CDR1 and CDR2 (germline): SGHRS, YFSETQ. The CDR3 is 15 residues long. The ends lost 0 bases at V and 11 bases at J; junction bases unmatched: 13. The CDR3 sequence: CASSLATDRNDPAFF. CDR3 nucleotides: TGCGCCAGCAGCTTGGCGACGGACAGGAACGACCCGGCTTTCTTT.

The chain joins TRBV28 to TRBJ2-7; unclear D gene. V was shortened by 3 bases and J by 0 bases, with 12 bases between the two germline ends. Germline CDR1 MDHEN, CDR2 SYDVKM. The CDR3 has 15 amino acids. For the CDR3, the DNA is TGTGCCAGCAGTTTGCGGACGCCGGGCTCCTACGAGCAGTACTTC. This sequence encodes CASSLRTPGSYEQYF.

This clonotype was detected only a few times. The J gene is TRBJ2-7, the V gene TRBV12-5; possible D gene TRBD2, 5 bases. Germline-derived CDR1 and CDR2 are LGHNT and FRNRAP. The V end lost 2 bases, the J end lost 5 bases, and 13 bases lay between the germline ends. The CDR3 runs to 14 residues. The CDR3 sequence is CASGLSTSNHEQYF. Here the CDR3 DNA reads TGTGCTAGTGGTTTGTCCACTAGTAACCACGAGCAGTACTTC. Filled out from reference TRBV12-5 and TRBJ2-7, the complete variable domain reads DARVTQTPRHKVTEMGQEVTMRCQPILGHNTVFWYRQTMMQGLELLAYFRNRAPLDDSGMPKDRFSAEMPDATLATLKIQPSEPRDSAVYFCASGLSTSNHEQYFGPGTRLTVT.

The chain employs TRBV10-3 and TRBJ2-1, with TRBD1 matching over 8 bases. With 3 bases clipped from V and 7 bases from J, the junction kept 8 bases outside the gene matches. The CDR3 has 15 amino acids. From germline, CDR1 is ENHRY and CDR2 SYGVKD. As DNA, the CDR3 is TGTGCCATCAGTGAAGCCGGGACAGGTACGAATGAGCAGTTCTTC. This sequence encodes CAISEAGTGTNEQFF.

The V call is TRBV7-2, the J call TRBJ2-7, with D perhaps TRBD2 (5 bases). CDR3 length: 16 amino acids. In germline, CDR1 is SGHTA, CDR2 FQGNSA. V lost 5 bases and J 6 bases, leaving 23 bases between the germline ends. Here the CDR3 reads CASSRTPQILGGEQYF. Written as DNA, the CDR3 is TGTGCCAGCAGCCGTACCCCTCAGATTCTTGGAGGCGAGCAGTACTTC. Full variable domain (remainder filled in from reference TRBV7-2 and TRBJ2-7): GAGVSQSPSNKVTEKGKDVELRCDPISGHTALYWYRQSLGQGLEFLIYFQGNSAPDKSGLPSDRFSAERTGGSVSTLTIQRTQQEDSAVYLCASSRTPQILGGEQYFGPGTRLTVT.

This clonotype appeared many times. The chain combines TRBV20-1 with TRBJ2-7; a weak D match, TRBD1 (6 bases). V was clipped by 7 bases and J by 3 bases, with 13 bases between them. The CDR3 is 12 amino acids. CDR1 is DFQATT, CDR2 SNEGSKA, per germline (reference sequence). CDR3: CSVEGDNYEQYF. CDR3 in DNA: TGCAGTGTTGAGGGGGACAACTACGAGCAGTACTTC.

The V call is TRBV20-1, the J call TRBJ1-5, with D uncertain. The CDR3 is made up of 15 amino acids. Trimming removed 7 bases from V and 4 bases from J, with 20 bases in between. Germline CDR1 is DFQATT and CDR2 is SNEGSKA (reference sequence). The CDR3 reads CSGQSQVLGNQPQHF. CDR3 sequence (DNA): TGCAGTGGCCAGTCTCAGGTTCTGGGGAATCAGCCCCAGCATTTT.

This clonotype turned up a few times. The V and J genes are TRBV12-3 or TRBV12-4 and TRBJ1-2; unclear D gene. The CDR3 sequence is 13 residues long. V gave up 1 base and J gave up 4 bases, with 7 bases separating them. CDR3 residues: CASSLGGGYGYTF. CDR3 nucleotide sequence: TGTGCCAGCAGTTTAGGGGGTGGCTATGGCTACACCTTC.

The CDR3 sequence is CASREAVNTEAFF. CDR3 sequence (DNA): TGTGCCAGTAGGGAGGCTGTCAACACTGAAGCTTTCTTT. The rearrangement joins TRBV11-2 to TRBJ1-1; D gene ambiguous. The CDR3 has 13 residues. V lost 9 bases and J lost 2, with 13 bases in between. Per the germline V gene, CDR1 is SGHAT and CDR2 is FQNNGV.

The chain is built from TRBV12-3 or TRBV12-4 and TRBJ2-7, with D unclear. The CDR3 runs 12 residues. V lost 5 bases and J lost 7, with 12 bases in between. The CDR3 protein is CASSPAPDEQYF. The CDR3 DNA follows: TGTGCCAGCAGTCCCGCTCCCGATGAGCAGTACTTC.

This clonotype was seen many times. V and J are TRBV5-1 and TRBJ2-3, with TRBD2 identical over 12 bases. Germline lookup yields CDR1 SGHRS and CDR2 YFSETQ. V trimming: 1 base; J trimming: 5 bases; junction bases outside the gene matches: 8. The CDR3 has 17 residues. The CDR3 DNA reads TGCGCCAGCAGCTTGTTCTCTAGCGGGGGGGCGAGAGATACGCAGTATTTT. Residues: CASSLFSSGGARDTQYF.

V usage is TRBV20-1 and J usage is TRBJ2-3; D unclear. Germline V gene data show CDR1 as DFQATT and CDR2 as SNEGSKA (reference sequence). V lost 6 bases and J lost 1, with 8 bases in between. This CDR3 is built from 12 residues. The CDR3 DNA reads as TGCAGTGCCCCGCTGGGCACAGATACGCAGTATTTT. Its translation is CSAPLGTDTQYF.

This clonotype was observed a handful of times. The CDR3 DNA is TGCGCCAGCGAAAGTGGAGACACGCAGTATTTT. Translation: CASESGDTQYF. The V and J genes are TRBV5-1 and TRBJ2-3, with D unresolved. The CDR3 is made up of 11 amino acids. Trimming stripped 7 bases from V and 9 bases from J, with 12 bases between. The germline V gene encodes CDR1 SGHRS and CDR2 YFSETQ.

In this sample, this clonotype turned up many times. V is TRBV6-1 and J is TRBJ2-7, with 7 bases matching TRBD2. CDR3 length: 15 amino acids. Germline V gene data show CDR1 as MNHNS and CDR2 as SASEGT. The J segment lost 1 base and the V segment lost 2 bases, leaving 5 bases of the junction unmatched. The CDR3 nucleotides are TGTGCCAGCAGTGAAATGACGGGAGGATCCTACGAGCAGTACTTC. Its protein product is CASSEMTGGSYEQYF.

The V gene is TRBV6-1, the J gene TRBJ2-7, with D possibly being TRBD1 (5 bases). Trimming pared 5 bases from V and 4 bases from J, leaving 12 bases between. This CDR3 has 13 residues. The germline CDR1 and CDR2 sequences are MNHNS and SASEGT. The CDR3 is CASSKTRDYEQYF. The CDR3 nucleotides read TGTGCCAGCAGTAAAACCAGGGATTACGAGCAGTACTTC.

This sequence joins TRBV20-1 and TRBJ2-3; D perhaps matches TRBD2 (5 bases). Trimming left V 5 bases short and J 2 bases short, with 17 bases between. CDR3 length equals 15 residues. The germline V gene has CDR1 DFQATT and CDR2 SNEGSKA (reference sequence). CDR3: CSAPQEAFVTDTQYF. The CDR3 DNA follows: TGCAGTGCTCCCCAGGAGGCTTTCGTCACAGATACGCAGTATTTT.

The chain links TRBV7-2 to TRBJ1-4, with a weak D call TRBD1 (6 bases). The germline V gene encodes CDR1 SGHTA and CDR2 FQGNSA. This CDR3 is 15 amino acids long. Deletions cut 2 bases from V and 7 bases from J, with 14 bases between. CDR3 sequence reads: CASSLIAGVGEKLFF. The CDR3 coding sequence is TGTGCCAGCAGCTTAATCGCAGGGGTGGGTGAAAAACTGTTTTTT.

At least ten counts were recorded for this clonotype. This sequence joins TRBV5-1 and TRBJ2-1, with D possibly TRBD2 on 7 matching bases. Germline CDR1 and CDR2: SGHRS and YFSETQ. Trimming pared 0 bases from V and 6 bases from J, leaving 13 bases between. The CDR3 covers 15 residues. The CDR3 DNA is TGCGCCAGCAGCTTGGACAGGGAGGGGATCAATGAGCAGTTCTTC. Protein sequence: CASSLDREGINEQFF.

The table lists this clonotype with a few counts. The chain employs TRBV15 and TRBJ2-3; tentatively, D is TRBD2 (5 bases). With 4 bases removed from V and 0 bases from J, the gap between germline ends came to 11 bases. Germline CDR1 reads LNHNV; CDR2 reads YYDKDF (reference sequence). The CDR3 runs 15 residues. This CDR3 reads CATSNEGRSTDTQYF. The CDR3 DNA sequence: TGTGCCACCAGCAATGAGGGCAGGAGCACAGATACGCAGTATTTT.

This clonotype has ten or more counts. The chain recombines TRBV7-8 with TRBJ1-3; possible D gene TRBD1, 6 bases. The CDR3 runs to 16 residues. The germline V gene encodes CDR1 SGHVS and CDR2 FQNEAQ. V was shortened by 0 bases and J by 2 bases, with 11 bases between the two germline ends. The CDR3 region has the DNA TGTGCCAGCAGCTTAGCGCTGGCAGGGGCTGGAAACACCATATATTTT. It yields the protein CASSLALAGAGNTIYF.

The chain employs TRBV5-6 and TRBJ2-3, with D perhaps TRBD2 (6 bases). The CDR3 loop spans 15 amino acids. V lost 4 bases and J lost 6, with 18 bases in between. Germline V gene sequence: CDR1 SGHDT, CDR2 YYEEEE. CDR3 sequence: CASSTRIGGEDTQYF. The CDR3, as DNA: TGTGCCAGCAGCACCCGGATAGGAGGGGAGGATACGCAGTATTTT.

The V call is TRBV7-2, the J call TRBJ1-5; D possibly corresponds to TRBD1 (6 bases). The CDR3 runs 15 residues. CDR1 is SGHTA and CDR2 is FQGNSA in the germline V gene. Trimming took off 5 bases at V and 0 bases at J, with 11 bases between the two ends. CDR3 in amino acids: CASSPRTASNQPQHF. DNA for the CDR3: TGTGCCAGCAGCCCCCGGACAGCTAGCAATCAGCCCCAGCATTTT.

This clonotype was seen only a few times. The V gene is TRBV5-1, the J gene TRBJ2-1, with TRBD2 as a possible D gene (6 bases). The CDR3 contains 15 residues. V lost 5 bases and J 0 bases, leaving 12 bases between the germline ends. Germline lookup yields CDR1 SGHRS and CDR2 YFSETQ. The CDR3, as DNA: TGCGCCAGCAGACTCTCGACTAGCTCCTACAATGAGCAGTTCTTC. Protein: CASRLSTSSYNEQFF.

There are many counts of this clonotype. The rearrangement links TRBV20-1 to TRBJ1-2; 8 bases line up with TRBD1. The CDR3 is 12 amino acids. The J segment lost 8 bases and the V segment lost 6 bases, leaving 8 bases of the junction unmatched. CDR1 and CDR2 from the germline V gene are DFQATT and SNEGSKA (reference sequence). The DNA of the CDR3 is TGCAGTGCCCCGGACAGGGTACTCGGCTACACCTTC. As protein: CSAPDRVLGYTF.

Remarks on this clonotype: Since a much larger clone is just one base distant, this may be a read error. The rearrangement uses TRBV6-5 and TRBJ1-1; no clear D gene. The CDR3 length is 12 residues. The germline V gene has CDR1 MNHEY and CDR2 SVGAGI. The CDR3 here is CANSYGGTEAFF. The CDR3, as DNA: TGTGCCAACAGTTATGGCGGAACTGAAGCTTTCTTT.

This clonotype was recorded a few times. This chain links TRBV11-2 with TRBJ2-1; TRBD2 aligns across 9 bases. After removal of 5 bases from V and 0 bases from J, the junction contained 2 bases not matched to a gene. Germline values: CDR1 SGHAT, CDR2 FQNNGV. CDR3 size: 15 residues. In DNA form, the CDR3 reads TGTGCCAGCAGCCGTAGCGGGAGCTCCTACAATGAGCAGTTCTTC. This translates into CASSRSGSSYNEQFF.

J is TRBJ2-7 and V is TRBV7-3, with a tentative D call TRBD2 (6 bases). The ends were cut back, 3 bases at V and 4 bases at J, with 16 bases in the middle. The CDR3 length is 15 residues. The germline CDR1 and CDR2 sequences are SGHTA and FQGTGA. The CDR3 bases are TGTGCCAGCAGCTTCGACACCAATCGGGGGTACGAGCAGTACTTC. This translates into CASSFDTNRGYEQYF.